A single sample gave rise to the 26 T cell receptor beta chains below, sequenced in a study of PD-1 blockade in classical Hodgkin lymphoma. Clones were sequenced by immunoSEQ multiplex PCR, and TCRdb holds only the in-frame ones, with some missing. The sample yields several thousand clones, about 89% seen once. Time point described: cycle 4 day 1 (C4D1), after less than 7 weeks of nivolumab. Every patient had relapsed following autologous stem cell transplantation, and cohorts differed in brentuximab vedotin exposure. Investigators isolated CD4+ T cells from thawed PBMCs through magnetic negative selection. The starting material was CD4+ T cells from blood, obtained before the fourth cycle of nivolumab. Receptors originate from a human donor with classical Hodgkin lymphoma.

The chain carries TRBV7-2 and TRBJ1-5; a possible D gene is TRBD1 (5 bases). The V gene's germline CDR1 is SGHTA and CDR2 FQGNSA. V gave up 1 base and J gave up 7 bases, with 8 bases separating them. This CDR3 contains 13 residues. The CDR3 bases are TGTGCCAGCAGCTTAGTCAGGGTCCAGCCCCAGCATTTT. Translating it yields CASSLVRVQPQHF. Filled out from reference TRBV7-2 and TRBJ1-5, the complete variable domain reads GAGVSQSPSNKVTEKGKDVELRCDPISGHTALYWYRQSLGQGLEFLIYFQGNSAPDKSGLPSDRFSAERTGGSVSTLTIQRTQQEDSAVYLCASSLVRVQPQHFGDGTRLSIL.

This clone appeared a single time. The gene calls are TRBV7-9 and TRBJ1-3; 7 bases align to TRBD1. This CDR3 spans 16 amino acids. V lost 3 bases and J lost 0; bases outside the gene matches: 5. Germline CDR1 reads SEHNR; CDR2 reads FQNEAQ (reference sequence). CDR3 region: CASSFSDRISGNTIYF. The CDR3 DNA follows: TGTGCCAGCAGCTTCTCGGACAGGATCTCTGGAAACACCATATATTTT.

The chain recombines TRBV30 with TRBJ2-3; D ambiguous. The CDR3 totals 13 residues. With 1 base removed from V and 4 bases from J, the gap between germline ends came to 9 bases. Germline CDR1 GTSNPN, CDR2 SVGIG (reference sequence). The CDR3 nucleotides are TGTGCCTGGAGTGGTTTGTTATCAGATACGCAGTATTTT. Amino acid sequence: CAWSGLLSDTQYF.

The chain joins TRBV5-1 to TRBJ1-2; the D is unclear. V was clipped by 0 bases and J by 5 bases, with 11 bases between them. The CDR3 contains 14 residues. The germline V gene encodes CDR1 SGHRS and CDR2 YFSETQ. The CDR3 protein is CASSLEVAAYGYTF. The CDR3 nucleotides read TGCGCCAGCAGCTTGGAGGTGGCTGCTTATGGCTACACCTTC.

The rearrangement uses TRBV6-5 and TRBJ2-2, with TRBD2 matching over 11 bases. With V trimmed by 6 bases and J by 6 bases, 6 bases remained unmatched. Germline-derived CDR1 and CDR2 are MNHEY and SVGAGI. The CDR3 is 15 amino acids. CDR3 nucleotides: TGTGCCAGCAGCAAATTAGCGGGGGGGGCCGGGGAGCTGTTTTTT. Encoded protein: CASSKLAGGAGELFF.

This clone was seen once. This rearrangement joins TRBV4-1 to TRBJ2-2; D might be TRBD2 (5 bases). The CDR3 has 14 amino acids. Per germline, CDR1 MGHRA and CDR2 YSYEKL. The V end was cut by 0 bases, the J end by 7 bases, with 9 bases between. As DNA, the CDR3 is TGCGCCAGCAGCCAAGATTCGGAGGTCGGGGAGCTGTTTTTT. Encoded protein: CASSQDSEVGELFF.

In this sample, this clone turned up once. This rearrangement joins TRBV23-1 to TRBJ2-3; a weak D match, TRBD2 (6 bases). TRBV23-1 is assigned to the ORF class and has an uncertain function. Trimming stripped 0 bases from V and 4 bases from J, with 14 bases between. The CDR3 length is 16 residues. Here the CDR3 reads CASSQSPPSGADTQYF. The CDR3 coding sequence is TGCGCCAGCAGTCAATCCCCTCCTTCGGGGGCAGATACGCAGTATTTT.

A single count supports this clone. The chain joins TRBV5-1 to TRBJ2-2, with a possible D match to TRBD1 (5 bases). Germline loops: CDR1 SGHRS, CDR2 YFSETQ. V was pared by 0 bases and J by 3 bases, with 12 bases between. This CDR3 contains 16 residues. CDR3 in amino acids: CASSLVGRVDTGELFF. DNA of the CDR3: TGCGCCAGCAGCTTGGTTGGCAGGGTGGACACCGGGGAGCTGTTTTTT.

The chain has TRBV7-9 and TRBJ2-2; 9 nucleotides align to TRBD2. Germline values: CDR1 SEHNR, CDR2 FQNEAQ (reference sequence). Trimming took 5 bases from V and 4 from J; bases not matched to a gene: 8. This CDR3 has 16 residues. CDR3 protein: CASSPRGREGTGELFF. The CDR3 nucleotides read TGTGCCAGCAGCCCCAGAGGGCGGGAGGGCACCGGGGAGCTGTTTTTT.

As regards this clone: Its ends do not fully match the called genes, so a read error is possible. This chain joins TRBV2 and TRBJ2-5; no reliable D call. CDR1 is SNHLY and CDR2 is FYNNEI in the germline V gene. The CDR3 is 12 residues long. The CDR3 region has the DNA TGTGCCAGCAGTGAAAGGGTGGCGGTAAGGAACTTC. It translates to CASSERVAVRNF.

The rearrangement links TRBV2 to TRBJ1-5; maybe TRBD1 (5 bases). Trimming cost V 8 bases and J 2 bases, with 16 bases left between them. The CDR3 is 15 residues long. The V gene's germline CDR1 is SNHLY and CDR2 FYNNEI. Here the CDR3 reads CASGGLRRGNQPQHF. Here the CDR3 DNA reads TGTGCCAGCGGGGGTCTCCGAAGGGGCAATCAGCCCCAGCATTTT. The variable domain in full, with the rest retrieved from reference TRBV2 and TRBJ1-5, is EPEVTQTPSHQVTQMGQEVILRCVPISNHLYFYWYRQILGQKVEFLVSFYNNEISEKSEIFDDQFSVERPDGSNFTLKIRSTKLEDSAMYFCASGGLRRGNQPQHFGDGTRLSIL.

V and J are TRBV5-4 and TRBJ2-5, with a possible D match to TRBD1 (6 bases). The CDR3 is 13 amino acids. Germline assignment: CDR1 SGHNT and CDR2 YYREEE (reference sequence). Trimming shortened V by 5 bases and J by 2 bases, and 10 bases separated the two germline ends. The CDR3 DNA reads TGTGCCAGCAGACCCGGACAGCAAGAGACCCAGTACTTC. Translation gives CASRPGQQETQYF.

V gene TRBV11-2 combines with J gene TRBJ2-1, with 7 nucleotides matching TRBD2. The CDR3 loop spans 16 amino acids. Looked up from germline, CDR1 is SGHAT and CDR2 is FQNNGV. With V trimmed by 4 bases and J by 8 bases, 14 bases remained unmatched. Here the CDR3 DNA reads TGTGCCAGCAGCTCCCTCTCTCTGCGGGGGAGCTATGAGCAGTTCTTC. It specifies CASSSLSLRGSYEQFF.

V is TRBV30 and J is TRBJ1-5; perhaps TRBD1 as D (6 bases). V lost 4 bases and J 5 bases, leaving 21 bases between the germline ends. Germline assignment: CDR1 GTSNPN and CDR2 SVGIG (reference sequence). The CDR3 consists of 16 residues. The CDR3 DNA reads TGTGCCTGGACGGCGGGCGGGGGGGCCTTCTATCAGCCCCAGCATTTT. Its translation is CAWTAGGGAFYQPQHF.

The gene calls are TRBV18 and TRBJ2-1; the match to TRBD1 covers 11 bases. From germline, CDR1 is KGHSH and CDR2 LQKENI. The CDR3 sequence is 16 residues long. Trimming at V came to 5 bases and at J to 6 bases, leaving 9 bases not matched to a gene. CDR3 DNA: TGTGCCAGCTCAGCACTTGCCGGGACAGGGGGCAATGAGCAGTTCTTC. It is translated as CASSALAGTGGNEQFF. Based on the CDR3 plus reference TRBV18 and TRBJ2-1, the full variable domain is NAGVMQNPRHLVRRRGQEARLRCSPMKGHSHVYWYRQLPEEGLKFMVYLQKENIIDESGMPKERFSAEFPKEGPSILRIQQVVRGDSAAYFCASSALAGTGGNEQFFGPGTRLTVL.

This clone was detected only once. The rearrangement joins TRBV4-2 to TRBJ1-4; D might be TRBD1 (5 bases). V was shortened by 0 bases and J by 0 bases, with 14 bases between the two germline ends. The CDR3 contains 18 residues. Looked up from germline, CDR1 is LGHNA and CDR2 is YNFKEQ. DNA of the CDR3: TGTGCCAGCAGCCAAGATGGGGGATCCTTTACAACTAATGAAAAACTGTTTTTT. Its protein product is CASSQDGGSFTTNEKLFF.

This chain joins TRBV12-5 and TRBJ2-2; D could derive from TRBD1 or TRBD2 (5 bases each). Germline CDR1 is LGHNT and CDR2 is FRNRAP. The CDR3 totals 15 residues. V dropped 5 bases and J dropped 9 bases, with 19 bases sitting between them. The CDR3 loop is CASGRDGPKSRELFF. As DNA, the CDR3 is TGTGCTAGTGGTAGGGACGGCCCGAAGAGTCGGGAGCTGTTTTTT. The variable domain in full, with the rest retrieved from reference TRBV12-5 and TRBJ2-2, is DARVTQTPRHKVTEMGQEVTMRCQPILGHNTVFWYRQTMMQGLELLAYFRNRAPLDDSGMPKDRFSAEMPDATLATLKIQPSEPRDSAVYFCASGRDGPKSRELFFGEGSRLTVL.

The genes are TRBV5-6 and TRBJ2-3, with D hard to call. V shed 4 bases and J shed 8 bases, with 11 bases lying between them. This CDR3 comprises 12 residues. Germline V CDR1 and CDR2: SGHDT, YYEEEE. The CDR3 DNA is TGTGCCAGCAGCCGGTCTTCCCCTACGCAGTATTTT. Protein: CASSRSSPTQYF.

V and J are TRBV7-9 and TRBJ1-1; 7 nucleotides line up with TRBD1. Germline V gene sequence: CDR1 SEHNR, CDR2 FQNEAQ (reference sequence). Germline trimming cut 5 bases from V and 2 bases from J; bases unmatched to any gene: 5. CDR3 length: 14 residues. CDR3: CASSRQGINTEAFF. CDR3 coding DNA: TGTGCCAGCAGCCGACAGGGTATAAACACTGAAGCTTTCTTT.

The genes are TRBV6-1 and TRBJ1-5, with 8 bases lining up with TRBD1. This CDR3 has 15 residues. The V and J ends lost 1 base and 6 bases, in that order; junction bases with no gene match: 5. Germline values: CDR1 MNHNS, CDR2 SASEGT. The CDR3 nucleotides are TGTGCCAGCAGTGAAGGGGACAGGTTCGGTCAGCCCCAGCATTTT. Translation: CASSEGDRFGQPQHF.

The DNA for the CDR3 is TGTGCCAGCAGCCCCAGACTAGCGGGGGGGCTCAATGAGCAGTTCTTC. This sequence encodes CASSPRLAGGLNEQFF. The genes are TRBV11-3 and TRBJ2-1; TRBD2 aligns across 14 bases. Germline trimming cut 5 bases from V and 6 bases from J; bases unmatched to any gene: 6. CDR3 length: 16 residues. Per the germline V gene, CDR1 is SGHNT and CDR2 is YENEEA.

J is TRBJ2-5 and V is TRBV10-3; possible D gene TRBD2, 5 bases. This CDR3 spans 15 amino acids. V was cut by 7 bases and J by 1 base, with 16 bases left in between. Germline V gives CDR1 ENHRY, CDR2 SYGVKD. In DNA, the CDR3 is TGTGCCATCAATCAGGACGGGGTTAGCCAAGAGACCCAGTACTTC. Translation gives CAINQDGVSQETQYF.

Only one count was recorded for this clone. The V call is TRBV6-1, the J call TRBJ2-3, with D uncertain. Germline V gives CDR1 MNHNS, CDR2 SASEGT. Trimming removed 7 bases at V and 0 bases at J, with 11 bases between. The CDR3 has 14 amino acids. CDR3 DNA sequence: TGTGCCAGCAAGGTGGCAGCTAGCACAGATACGCAGTATTTT. Encoded protein: CASKVAASTDTQYF.

The chain uses TRBV2 and TRBJ1-4; D is unclear. Germline V gene sequence: CDR1 SNHLY, CDR2 FYNNEI. The CDR3 sequence is 15 residues long. V was shortened by 5 bases and J by 8 bases, with 18 bases between the two germline ends. CDR3 in amino acids: CASSPIRTRGEKLFF. DNA of the CDR3: TGTGCCAGCAGTCCCATACGAACCCGCGGCGAAAAACTGTTTTTT.

The chain links TRBV6-6 to TRBJ2-2; the match to TRBD2 covers 7 bases. Germline loops: CDR1 MNHNY, CDR2 SVGAGI (reference sequence). This CDR3 comprises 16 residues. J lost 6 bases, V lost 0 bases, and 7 bases had no gene match. CDR3 protein: CASSYSIPGRAGELFF. CDR3 DNA: TGTGCCAGCAGTTACTCGATCCCAGGGAGGGCCGGGGAGCTGTTTTTT.

This rearrangement joins TRBV7-9 to TRBJ2-7; D perhaps matches TRBD2 (5 bases). The CDR3 extends over 15 amino acids. Deletions cut 3 bases from V and 1 base from J, with 13 bases between. Germline-derived CDR1 and CDR2 are SEHNR and FQNEAQ (reference sequence). CDR3 nucleotides: TGTGCCAGCAGCTTTGAGGGATCGCGGTCCTACGAGCAGTACTTC. Translating gives CASSFEGSRSYEQYF. The variable domain in full, with the rest retrieved from reference TRBV7-9 and TRBJ2-7, is DTGVSQNPRHKITKRGQNVTFRCDPISEHNRLYWYRQTLGQGPEFLTYFQNEAQLEKSRLLSDRFSAERPKGSFSTLEIQRTEQGDSAMYLCASSFEGSRSYEQYFGPGTRLTVT.